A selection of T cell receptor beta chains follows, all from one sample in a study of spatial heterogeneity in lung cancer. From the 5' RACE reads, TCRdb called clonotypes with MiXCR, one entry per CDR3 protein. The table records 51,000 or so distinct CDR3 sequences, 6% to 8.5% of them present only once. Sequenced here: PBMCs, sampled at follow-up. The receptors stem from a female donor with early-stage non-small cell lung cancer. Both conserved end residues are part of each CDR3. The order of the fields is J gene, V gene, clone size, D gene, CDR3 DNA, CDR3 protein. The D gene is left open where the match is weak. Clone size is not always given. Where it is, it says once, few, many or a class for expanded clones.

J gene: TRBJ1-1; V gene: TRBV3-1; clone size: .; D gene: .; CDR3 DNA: TGTGCCAGCAGCTCTCTAACAGGGAGACGAACTGAAGCTTTCTTT; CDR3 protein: CASSSLTGRRTEAFF
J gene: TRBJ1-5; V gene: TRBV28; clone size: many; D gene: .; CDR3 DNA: TGTGCCAGCAGTTTAGGGCAGGGCAATCAGCCCCAGCATTTT; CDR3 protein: CASSLGQGNQPQHF
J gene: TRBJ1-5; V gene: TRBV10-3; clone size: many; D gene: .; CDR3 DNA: TGTGCCATCAGGCCCGATGGCGATCAGCCCCAGCATTTT; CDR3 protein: CAIRPDGDQPQHF
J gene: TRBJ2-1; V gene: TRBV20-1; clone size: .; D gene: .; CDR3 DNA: TGCAGTGCTAGAGCTTGGACAAGTCACAATGAGCAGTTCTTC; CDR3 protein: CSARAWTSHNEQFF
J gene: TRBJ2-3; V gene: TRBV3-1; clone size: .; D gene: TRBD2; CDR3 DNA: TGTGCCAGCAGCCACGCCAGCGGGGGCACAGATACGCAGTATTTT; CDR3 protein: CASSHASGGTDTQYF
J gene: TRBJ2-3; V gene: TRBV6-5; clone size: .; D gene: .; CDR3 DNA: TGTGCCAGCGGAGGGTTCACAGATACGCAGTATTTT; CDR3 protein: CASGGFTDTQYF
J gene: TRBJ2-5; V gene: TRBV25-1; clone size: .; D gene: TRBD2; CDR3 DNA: TGTGCCAGCAGTGACGACACCGGGACTACCTTACAAGAGACCCAGTACTTC; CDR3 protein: CASSDDTGTTLQETQYF
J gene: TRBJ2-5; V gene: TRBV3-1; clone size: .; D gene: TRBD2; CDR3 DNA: TGTGCCAGCAGCCAAGAGCTAGCGGGGCCCCAGTACTTC; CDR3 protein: CASSQELAGPQYF
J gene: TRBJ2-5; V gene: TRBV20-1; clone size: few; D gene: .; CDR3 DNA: TGCAGTGCTAGCGTCTTGGCCGAAGAGACCCAGTACTTC; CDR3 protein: CSASVLAEETQYF
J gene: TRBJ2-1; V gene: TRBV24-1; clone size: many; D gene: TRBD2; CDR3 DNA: TGTGCCACCAGTGACCCGGGGGGTGGGTACAATGAGCAGTTCTTC; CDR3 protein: CATSDPGGGYNEQFF
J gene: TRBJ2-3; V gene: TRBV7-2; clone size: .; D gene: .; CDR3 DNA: TGTGCCAGCAGCGGTTATGATACGCAGTATTTT; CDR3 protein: CASSGYDTQYF
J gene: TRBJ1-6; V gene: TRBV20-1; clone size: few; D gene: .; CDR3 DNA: TGCAGTGCTCGAAACAGGGATAATTCACCCCTCCACTTT; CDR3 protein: CSARNRDNSPLHF
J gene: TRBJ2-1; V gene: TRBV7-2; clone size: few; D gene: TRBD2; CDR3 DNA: TGTGCCAGCAGCTTATCCAGCGGGGGCATAGGTGAGCAGTTCTTC; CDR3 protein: CASSLSSGGIGEQFF
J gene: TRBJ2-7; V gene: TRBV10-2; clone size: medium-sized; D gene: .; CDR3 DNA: TGCGCCAGCAGCACCCCGGCCGAGCAGTACTTC; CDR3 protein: CASSTPAEQYF
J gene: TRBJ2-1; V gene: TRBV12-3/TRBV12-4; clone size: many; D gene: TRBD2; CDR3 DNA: TGTGCCAGCAGCCGACTGGGGGGGGTCGGTGAGCAGTTCTTC; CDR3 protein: CASSRLGGVGEQFF
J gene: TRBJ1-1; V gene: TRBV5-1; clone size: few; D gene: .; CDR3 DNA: TGCGCCAGCAGCTTGGGAACAGGTTTTATGAACACTGAAGCTTTCTTT; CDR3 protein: CASSLGTGFMNTEAFF
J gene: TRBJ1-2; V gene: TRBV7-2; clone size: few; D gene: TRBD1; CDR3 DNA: TGTGCCAGCAGTTTAGGACAGGGGGCCACCCAAGACTATGGCTACACCTTC; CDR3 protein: CASSLGQGATQDYGYTF
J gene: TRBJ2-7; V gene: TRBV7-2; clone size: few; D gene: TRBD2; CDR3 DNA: TGTGCCAGCAGCCCTACTAGCGGGGGGTACGAGCAGTACTTC; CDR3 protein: CASSPTSGGYEQYF
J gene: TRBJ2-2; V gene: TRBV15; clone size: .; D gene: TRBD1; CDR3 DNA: TGTGCCACCAGCGACGGGACAGATAACACCGGGGAGCTGTTTTTT; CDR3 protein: CATSDGTDNTGELFF
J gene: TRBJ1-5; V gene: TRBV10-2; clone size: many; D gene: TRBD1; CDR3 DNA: TGCGCCAGCCGCCTAGGGACAGGAGAATATCAGCCCCAGCATTTT; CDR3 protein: CASRLGTGEYQPQHF
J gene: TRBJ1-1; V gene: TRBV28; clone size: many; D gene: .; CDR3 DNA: TGTGCCAGCAGTGCGGGACTCCCATCGAGAGCTTTCTTT; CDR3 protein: CASSAGLPSRAFF
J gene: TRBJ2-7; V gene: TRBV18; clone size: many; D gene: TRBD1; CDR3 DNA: TGTGCCAGCTCACCGACGGGGACAGGGGCCTACGAGCAGTACTTC; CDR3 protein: CASSPTGTGAYEQYF
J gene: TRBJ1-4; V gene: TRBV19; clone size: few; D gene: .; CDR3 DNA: TGTGCCAGTAGTATGCGGGGAAAACTGTTTTTT; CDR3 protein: CASSMRGKLFF
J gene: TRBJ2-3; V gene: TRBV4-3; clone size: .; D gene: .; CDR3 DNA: TGCGCCAGCAGCCAAGATTGGGATACGCAGTATTTT; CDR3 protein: CASSQDWDTQYF
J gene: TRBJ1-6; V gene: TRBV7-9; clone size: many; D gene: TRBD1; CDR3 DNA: TGTGCCAGCAGCTTCCCAGGGGGTGTTAATAATTCACCCCTCCACTTT; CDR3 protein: CASSFPGGVNNSPLHF
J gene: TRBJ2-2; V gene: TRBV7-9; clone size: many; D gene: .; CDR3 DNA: TGTGCCAGCAGCTTGGAGACCCCGAGGACCGGGGAGCTGTTTTTT; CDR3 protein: CASSLETPRTGELFF
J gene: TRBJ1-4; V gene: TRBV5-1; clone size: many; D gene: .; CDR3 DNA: TGCGCCAGCAGGTCAACCTCTGCAACTAATGAAAAACTGTTTTTT; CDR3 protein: CASRSTSATNEKLFF
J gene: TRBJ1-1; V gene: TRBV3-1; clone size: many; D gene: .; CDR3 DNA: TGTGCCAGCAGCCCCTTTGCGGGGCCTACTGAAGCTTTCTTT; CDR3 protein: CASSPFAGPTEAFF
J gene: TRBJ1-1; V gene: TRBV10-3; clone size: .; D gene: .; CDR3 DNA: TGTGCCATCAGTGCGGGGGAGGGCACTGAAGCTTTCTTT; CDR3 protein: CAISAGEGTEAFF
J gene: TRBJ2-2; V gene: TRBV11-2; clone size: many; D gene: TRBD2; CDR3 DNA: TGTGCCAGCACCGCGACTAGCGGCTACACCGGGGAGCTGTTTTTT; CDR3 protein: CASTATSGYTGELFF
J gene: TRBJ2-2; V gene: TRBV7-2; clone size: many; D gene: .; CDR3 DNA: TGTGCCAGCAGCTTATCAGGTCCGAACACCGGGGAGCTGTTTTTT; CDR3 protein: CASSLSGPNTGELFF
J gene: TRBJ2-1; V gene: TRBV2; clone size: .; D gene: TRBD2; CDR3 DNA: TGTGCCAGCAGCCGGCTAGCGGGGGGTCCAGGGAATGAGCAGTTCTTC; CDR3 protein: CASSRLAGGPGNEQFF
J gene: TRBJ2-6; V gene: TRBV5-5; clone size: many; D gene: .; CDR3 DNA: TGTGCCAGCAGCCCCCCTGGCTCTGGGGCCAACGTCCTGACTTTC; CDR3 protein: CASSPPGSGANVLTF
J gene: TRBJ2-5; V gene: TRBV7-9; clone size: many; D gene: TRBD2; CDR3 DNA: TGTGCCAGCAGCTTTGGCTCGGGAGGAGGGGAGACCCAGTACTTC; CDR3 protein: CASSFGSGGGETQYF
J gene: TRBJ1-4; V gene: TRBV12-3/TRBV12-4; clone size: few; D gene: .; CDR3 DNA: TGTGCCAGCACCAGGACAGCAACTAATGAAAAACTGTTTTTT; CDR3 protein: CASTRTATNEKLFF
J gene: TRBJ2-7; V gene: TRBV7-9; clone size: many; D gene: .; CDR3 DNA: TGTGCCAGCAGCTTATTATCGGCCTCGAACTACGAGCAGTACTTC; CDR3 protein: CASSLLSASNYEQYF
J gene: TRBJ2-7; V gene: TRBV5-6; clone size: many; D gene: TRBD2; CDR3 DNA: TGTGCCAGCAGCTGGCTCGCCAGCGGGGGTACCTACGAGCAGTACTTC; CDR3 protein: CASSWLASGGTYEQYF